The present T cell receptor beta chain was sequenced within a study of spatial heterogeneity in lung cancer. Study in general: The donor group consisted of over 55 patients who had untreated, early-stage non-small cell lung cancer. Median follow-up for sequenced PBMC samples was approximately 2 years after resection, when such samples existed.

This clonotype showed up many times. Individually, TCR cDNA molecules were each labelled with a unique molecular identifier. Each CDR3 protein gets one entry after TCRdb re-called the 5' RACE reads with MiXCR. The sample consists of under 150,000 distinct CDR3 sequences, 12% of them appearing once. Time point of the sample: blood at routine non-recurrence follow-up after resection. TCRs were sequenced from unsorted whole RNA of tumor, nontumor lung or PBMC. The sequence derives from a male donor with early-stage non-small cell lung cancer. Sequenced material: PBMCs, taken at follow-up.

Written as DNA, the CDR3 is TGTGCCAGCAGCTCGAACAGGGAAGGCGTCACTGAAGCTTTCTTT. It translates to CASSSNREGVTEAFF. V gene TRBV7-9 combines with J gene TRBJ1-1, with D possibly being TRBD1 (6 bases). This CDR3 spans 15 amino acids. V shed 4 bases and J shed 4 bases, with 16 bases lying between them. The germline V gene has CDR1 SEHNR and CDR2 FQNEAQ (reference sequence).